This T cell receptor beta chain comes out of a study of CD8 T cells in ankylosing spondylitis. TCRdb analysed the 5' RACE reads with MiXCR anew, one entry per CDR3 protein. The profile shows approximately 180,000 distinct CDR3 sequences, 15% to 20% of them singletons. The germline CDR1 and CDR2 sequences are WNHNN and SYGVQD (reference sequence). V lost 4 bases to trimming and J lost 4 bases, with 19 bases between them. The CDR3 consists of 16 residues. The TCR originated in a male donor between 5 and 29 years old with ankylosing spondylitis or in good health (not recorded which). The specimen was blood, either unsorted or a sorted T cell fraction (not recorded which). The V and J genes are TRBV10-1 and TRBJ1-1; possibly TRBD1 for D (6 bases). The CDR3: CASSGGRTVQGTEAFF. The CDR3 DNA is TGCGCCAGCAGTGGAGGGAGGACAGTCCAAGGCACTGAAGCTTTCTTT.